Sequencing of this T cell receptor (beta chain) was carried out in a study of T cells in Graves' hyperthyroidism and ophthalmopathy. The CDR3 spans 16 residues. V dropped 5 bases and J dropped 0 bases, with 14 bases sitting between them. Germline assignment: CDR1 MNHNS and CDR2 SASEGT. The investigators amplified TCR beta CDR3 regions from RNA transcripts. TCR CDR3 regions were first amplified by RT-PCR with HTBI primers. Each CDR3 protein gets one entry after TCRdb re-called the multiplex PCR reads with MiXCR. This sample carries under 650,000 distinct CDR3 sequences, around 15% of them seen once, and the ten largest clones take 3% to 4.5%.

Input material: blood. The V gene is TRBV6-1, the J gene TRBJ1-5; the D is unclear. This clonotype was sampled from a woman aged 25 to 39 with Graves' hyperthyroidism. CDR3 nucleotides: TGTGCCAGCAGTCGCGGGCGAGTAAATAGCAATCAGCCCCAGCATTTT. Its translation: CASSRGRVNSNQPQHF.